The T cell receptor (beta chain) described here comes from a study of radiotherapy plus CTLA-4 blockade in lung cancer (dated by TCRdb to the late 2010s). Regarding the research as a whole: Objective responses were observed in 18% of enrolled patients, and disease control was achieved in 25% to 35%.

Trimming costs V 3 bases and J 9 bases, and their ends lie 10 bases apart. The germline V gene specifies SNHLY as CDR1 and FYNNEI as CDR2. From its cysteine to its phenylalanine, the CDR3 spans 12 amino acids. CDR3 DNA only is kept here, 36 bases in frame from base 1. With respect to this clone: Its antigen specificity is not known. One base away there is no much larger clone; base qualities are not given.

What the authors observed across the whole study: Increased serum interferon-beta after radiation, together with early dynamic changes in blood T cell clones, were reported to be the strongest predictors of response. After treatment with radiotherapy and ipilimumab, TCR clones that originated in tumors expanded in peripheral blood.

Libraries were built with the immunoSEQ multiplex PCR assay. TCRdb stores this immuneACCESS table with in-frame sequences only. Part of the clones is absent; in the studies checked, under half of the shortfall reflects unresolved V genes, and no reason is known for the rest. Counted in this sample were around 50,000 clones; less than 90% of them appeared once. Around a sixth of the sample is in the top ten clones. The study evaluated CTLA-4 blockade (ipilimumab) given together with focal radiation therapy in patients who had chemo-refractory metastatic non-small-cell lung cancer. The input for sequencing was peripheral blood, taken from a patient treated with radiotherapy plus ipilimumab. This receptor was obtained from a human donor with non-small cell lung cancer that progressed on radiotherapy plus ipilimumab. Some clones in this sample may be carry-over from other donors' samples. The receptor chain draws on TRBV2 and TRBJ2-3; no D gene is confidently identified. The nucleotide sequence is TGTGCCAGCAGTGAGCGGAAAGCGACGCAGTATTTT. It translates as CASSERKATQYF.